A selection of T cell receptor beta chains follows, all from one sample in a study of blood T cell repertoires in COVID-19. TCRdb's copy holds only in-frame clones and misses some; the assay was immunoSEQ multiplex PCR. This table holds 350,000 to 400,000 clones, more than 75% found once. Material: PBMCs or T cells enriched from blood (not recorded which). All receptors derive from a woman under 40 with acute COVID-19. Both conserved end residues are part of each CDR3. Each record gives: J gene, V gene, clone size, D gene, CDR3 protein, CDR3 DNA. The D gene is left open where the match is weak. Size is omitted from some rows. Given values are once, few, many or a class for expanded clones.

TRBJ2-3	TRBV5-1	NA	NA	CASSLGASTDTQYF	TGCGCCAGCAGCTTGGGGGCTAGCACAGATACGCAGTATTTT
TRBJ1-4	TRBV7-2	few	NA	CASSRRGGGSGEKLFF	TGTGCCAGCAGCCGTCGCGGGGGGGGAAGCGGGGAAAAACTGTTTTTT
TRBJ2-3	TRBV24-1	NA	NA	CATSDAGGGGLDTQYF	TGTGCCACCAGTGATGCTGGGGGAGGTGGCTTAGATACGCAGTATTTT
TRBJ1-6	TRBV27	NA	NA	CASSLELYNSPLHF	TGTGCCAGCAGTTTAGAGCTTTATAATTCACCCCTCCACTTT
TRBJ2-1	TRBV24-1	few	TRBD2	CATEGLADGEQFF	TGTGCCACCGAAGGACTAGCGGATGGTGAGCAGTTCTTC
TRBJ1-3	TRBV5-1	once	NA	CASRGGTVSGNTIYF	TGCGCCAGCAGGGGAGGCACAGTCTCTGGAAACACCATATATTTT
TRBJ2-2	TRBV21-1	NA	NA	CASSKGPGNTGELFF	TGTGCCAGCAGCAAAGGTCCAGGGAACACCGGGGAGCTGTTTTTT
TRBJ1-2	TRBV19	NA	NA	CASSIAPSMRDGYTF	TGTGCCAGTAGTATAGCCCCAAGTATGAGGGATGGCTACACCTTC
TRBJ1-2	TRBV11-2	NA	TRBD1	CASSLVRTGAYGYTF	TGTGCCAGCAGCTTAGTTCGGACAGGGGCCTATGGCTACACCTTC
TRBJ2-7	TRBV7-2	NA	NA	CASSLAGQIYEQYF	TGTGCCAGCAGCTTAGCCGGACAGATCTACGAGCAGTACTTC
TRBJ2-2	TRBV9	NA	TRBD2	CASSVGFSWGVAGTGELFF	TGTGCCAGCAGCGTAGGATTTAGTTGGGGGGTAGCGGGCACCGGGGAGCTGTTTTTT
TRBJ1-2	TRBV5-8	NA	TRBD1	CASSLRTGGVGGYGYTF	TGTGCCAGCAGCTTGAGGACAGGGGGCGTTGGGGGCTATGGCTACACCTTC
TRBJ1-1	TRBV5-4	NA	NA	CASSLRGRGNTEAFF	TGTGCCAGCAGCCTGAGAGGGAGGGGAAATACTGAAGCTTTCTTT
TRBJ2-7	TRBV6-5	NA	TRBD1	CASRIRQGVKEQYF	TGTGCCAGCAGAATACGACAGGGGGTAAAGGAGCAGTACTTC
TRBJ2-3	TRBV5-1	NA	TRBD2	CASSQWTSGGVTDTQYF	TGCGCCAGCAGCCAATGGACTAGCGGGGGGGTCACAGATACGCAGTATTTT
TRBJ1-2	TRBV30	NA	NA	CAWTRQSFYGYTF	TGTGCCTGGACCAGACAGTCTTTCTATGGCTACACCTTC
TRBJ2-6	TRBV19	NA	NA	CASSLARSNSGANVLTF	TGTGCCAGTAGTTTAGCGAGATCCAACTCTGGGGCCAACGTCCTGACTTTC
TRBJ2-7	TRBV30	NA	TRBD1	CAWSSGGYEQYF	TGTGCCTGGAGCTCAGGGGGCTACGAGCAGTACTTC
TRBJ1-1	TRBV18	NA	TRBD1	CASSGQDTEAFF	TGTGCCAGCTCAGGACAGGACACTGAAGCTTTCTTT
TRBJ1-1	TRBV25-1	NA	TRBD1	CASSNLGAGGAAFF	TGTGCCAGCAGTAACTTAGGGGCAGGGGGAGCGGCTTTCTTT
TRBJ2-7	TRBV9	NA	TRBD1	CASSARDSSYEQYF	TGTGCCAGCAGCGCCCGGGACAGCTCCTACGAGCAGTACTTC
TRBJ2-1	TRBV7-8	NA	NA	CASSLAGGLSYNEQFF	TGTGCCAGCAGCTTAGCCGGGGGTCTTAGTTACAATGAGCAGTTCTTC
TRBJ2-2	TRBV29-1	NA	NA	CSVVGENTGELFF	TGCAGCGTGGTCGGGGAGAACACCGGGGAGCTGTTTTTT
TRBJ2-7	TRBV4-1	once	TRBD2	CASSQVLAGGTYEQYF	TGCGCCAGCAGTCAAGTCCTAGCGGGGGGAACCTACGAGCAGTACTTC
TRBJ2-3	TRBV11-2	NA	NA	CASQCRRSFSTDTQYF	TGTGCCTCCCAATGTCGGCGGAGTTTTTCCACAGATACGCAGTATTTT
TRBJ2-5	TRBV11-1	NA	TRBD2	CASSFRTSGRQETQYF	TGTGCCAGCAGCTTCAGGACTAGCGGGCGTCAAGAGACCCAGTACTTC
TRBJ2-7	TRBV18	NA	NA	CASSPGQDPRGEQYF	TGTGCCAGCTCACCAGGACAAGACCCCCGAGGCGAGCAGTACTTC
TRBJ2-3	TRBV24-1	once	NA	CATGAEGGDADTQYF	TGTGCCACCGGGGCTGAAGGGGGGGATGCAGATACGCAGTATTTT
TRBJ1-2	TRBV10-3	NA	TRBD1	CAISWTGDGYGYTF	TGTGCCATCAGTTGGACAGGGGACGGCTATGGCTACACCTTC
TRBJ1-5	TRBV7-3	NA	TRBD1	CASSETGGGQPQHF	TGTGCCAGCAGCGAAACAGGGGGCGGTCAGCCCCAGCATTTT
TRBJ1-1	TRBV7-9	NA	NA	CASSLVGVTEAFF	TGTGCCAGCAGCTTAGTAGGGGTCACTGAAGCTTTCTTT
TRBJ1-4	TRBV6-5	many	NA	CASSRTAPTNEKLFF	TGTGCCAGCAGTAGGACAGCTCCAACTAATGAAAAACTGTTTTTT
TRBJ1-5	TRBV5-1	few	NA	CASSLKDQRQISNQPQHF	TGCGCCAGCAGCTTGAAGGACCAAAGACAGATTAGCAATCAGCCCCAGCATTTT
TRBJ1-2	TRBV2	few	NA	CASSFREGDYGYTF	TGTGCCAGCTCTTTCAGGGAAGGGGACTATGGCTACACCTTC
TRBJ2-5	TRBV7-2	NA	TRBD2	CASSLGLAGGPRETQYF	TGTGCCAGCAGCTTAGGACTAGCGGGGGGGCCCCGGGAGACCCAGTACTTC
TRBJ2-7	TRBV7-3	NA	TRBD1	CASSFRQGHEQYF	TGTGCCAGCAGCTTTAGACAGGGACACGAGCAGTACTTC
TRBJ1-2	TRBV7-2	NA	TRBD1	CASSPGTGYGYTF	TGTGCCAGCAGCCCAGGGACAGGCTATGGCTACACCTTC
TRBJ2-5	TRBV5-1	NA	TRBD2	CASRLGGGALQETQYF	TGCGCCAGCAGGTTGGGCGGGGGGGCCCTCCAAGAGACCCAGTACTTC
TRBJ1-3	TRBV14	NA	TRBD1	CASSYDRVASSGNTIYF	TGTGCCAGCAGCTACGACAGGGTGGCTTCATCTGGAAACACCATATATTTT
TRBJ1-1	TRBV19	NA	TRBD1	CASSLDRGNTEAFF	TGTGCCAGTAGTCTCGACAGGGGGAACACTGAAGCTTTCTTT
TRBJ1-6	TRBV2	NA	NA	CASSLSLSLSPLHF	TGTGCCAGCAGTCTCTCGTTGAGTCTTTCACCCCTCCACTTT
TRBJ1-2	TRBV10-3	NA	TRBD1	CAISGGGGQSYGYTF	TGTGCCATCAGTGGAGGGGGCGGCCAGAGCTATGGCTACACCTTC
TRBJ2-4	TRBV6-5	NA	NA	CASFSVAKNIQYF	TGTGCCAGCTTCTCGGTCGCCAAAAACATTCAGTACTTC
TRBJ1-6	TRBV19	NA	NA	CASTGGKASSPLHF	TGTGCCAGTACGGGGGGCAAAGCTTCCTCACCCCTCCACTTT
TRBJ2-7	TRBV7-2	NA	TRBD1	CASSSPGQGPQEQYF	TGTGCCAGCAGCTCGCCGGGACAGGGTCCTCAAGAGCAGTACTTC
TRBJ1-5	TRBV15	NA	NA	CATSRGSLGDQPQHF	TGTGCCACCAGCAGAGGCAGCCTTGGAGATCAGCCCCAGCATTTT
TRBJ2-2	TRBV11-2	few	NA	CASSSTNIAGELFF	TGTGCCAGCAGCTCCACCAACATTGCCGGGGAGCTGTTTTTT
TRBJ2-1	TRBV7-3	NA	TRBD1	CASSPRDREDEQFF	TGTGCCAGCAGCCCAAGGGACAGGGAGGATGAGCAGTTCTTC
TRBJ1-3	TRBV5-1	NA	NA	CASSSADRRNSGNTIYF	TGCGCCAGCAGCTCTGCCGACAGACGAAACTCTGGAAACACCATATATTTT
TRBJ1-4	TRBV5-1	once	NA	CASSSGGGEKLFF	TGCGCCAGCAGCTCCGGGGGGGGAGAAAAACTGTTTTTT
TRBJ2-1	TRBV18	NA	TRBD2	CASSTRLAGASYNEQFF	TGTGCCAGCTCAACCCGACTAGCGGGGGCCTCCTACAATGAGCAGTTCTTC
TRBJ1-5	TRBV19	NA	NA	CASSPGGNQPQHF	TGTGCCAGTAGTCCAGGCGGGAATCAGCCCCAGCATTTT
TRBJ2-1	TRBV7-6	NA	NA	CASSLKRLSSYNEQFF	TGTGCCAGCAGCTTAAAGAGACTGAGCTCCTACAATGAGCAGTTCTTC
TRBJ1-2	TRBV30	once	TRBD1	CAWRVTGVMNYGYTF	TGTGCCTGGAGAGTCACAGGGGTTATGAACTATGGCTACACCTTC
TRBJ1-3	TRBV11-2	NA	NA	CASSLTLPSGGGSGNTIYF	TGTGCCAGCAGCTTAACCTTACCCTCTGGGGGGGGCTCTGGAAACACCATATATTTT
TRBJ2-2	TRBV27	NA	NA	CASRAPNTGELFF	TGTGCCAGCAGGGCCCCGAACACCGGGGAGCTGTTTTTT
TRBJ2-5	TRBV28	NA	NA	CASSLAGLWTQYF	TGTGCCAGCAGTTTGGCGGGGTTGTGGACCCAGTACTTC
TRBJ1-5	TRBV12-5	NA	NA	CASGSWAGDQPQHF	TGTGCTAGTGGTTCGTGGGCAGGGGATCAGCCCCAGCATTTT